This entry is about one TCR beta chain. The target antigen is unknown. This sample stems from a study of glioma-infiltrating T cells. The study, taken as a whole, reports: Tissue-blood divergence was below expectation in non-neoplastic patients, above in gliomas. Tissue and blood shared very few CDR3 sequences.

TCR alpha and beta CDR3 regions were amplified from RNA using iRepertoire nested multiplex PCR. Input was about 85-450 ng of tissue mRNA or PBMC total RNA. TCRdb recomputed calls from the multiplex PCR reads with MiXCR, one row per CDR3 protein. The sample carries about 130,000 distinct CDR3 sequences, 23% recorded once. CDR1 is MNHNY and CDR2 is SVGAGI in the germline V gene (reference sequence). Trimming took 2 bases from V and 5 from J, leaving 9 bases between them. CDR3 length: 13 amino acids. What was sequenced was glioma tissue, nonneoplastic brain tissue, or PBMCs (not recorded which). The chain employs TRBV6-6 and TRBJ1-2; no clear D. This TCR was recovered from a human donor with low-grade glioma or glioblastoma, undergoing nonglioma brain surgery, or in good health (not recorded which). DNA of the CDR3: TGTGCCAGCAGTTACCCCGGGGAGTATGGCTACACCTTC. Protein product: CASSYPGEYGYTF.